This is a list of T cell receptor beta chains from one sample in a study of blood T cells in healthy people across ages. TCRdb re-derived calls from the 5' RACE reads in MiXCR, one entry per CDR3 protein. The sample contains around 620,000 distinct CDR3 sequences, roughly 28% of which appear only once. The sequenced sample consisted of blood. The receptors derive from a woman between 65 and 79 years old in good health. Each CDR3 is given with its conserved first and last residue. The order of the fields is D gene, clone size, V gene, J gene, CDR3 protein, CDR3 DNA. A D gene is named only where the DNA matches it firmly. Size tells how often a clone was seen (once, few, many) or the class of an expanded clone, and some rows leave it out.

>.|few|TRBV10-3|TRBJ1-1
CAISDVRVNFEAFF
TGTGCCATCAGTGACGTCAGGGTTAACTTTGAAGCTTTCTTT
>.|.|TRBV20-1|TRBJ2-3
CSARDSRTTHMQYF
TGCAGTGCTAGAGACTCGCGGACAACGCATATGCAGTATTTT
>TRBD2|few|TRBV5-4|TRBJ2-1
CASSYSGGNYNEQFF
TGTGCCAGCAGCTACAGCGGGGGAAATTACAATGAGCAGTTCTTC
>.|few|TRBV5-6|TRBJ2-3
CASSIPQGTPDTQYF
TGTGCCAGCAGCATACCACAGGGTACCCCAGATACGCAGTATTTT
>.|few|TRBV7-2|TRBJ2-5
CASSYRGVMETQYF
TGTGCCAGCAGCTACCGAGGGGTAATGGAGACCCAGTACTTC
>.|.|TRBV6-1|TRBJ1-2
CAGSAEGSNYGYTF
TGTGCCGGCAGTGCCGAGGGCTCTAACTATGGCTACACCTTC
>TRBD1|.|TRBV6-1|TRBJ1-4
CASSAGTGYEKLFF
TGTGCCAGCAGTGCCGGGACAGGGTATGAAAAACTGTTTTTT
>.|.|TRBV7-9|TRBJ1-1
CASSLAIPRFSAFF
TGTGCCAGCAGCCTCGCCATTCCACGATTCTCAGCTTTCTTT
>.|.|TRBV3-1|TRBJ2-7
CASSPGQHYEQYF
TGTGCCAGCAGCCCCGGACAGCACTACGAGCAGTACTTC
>TRBD1|.|TRBV6-5|TRBJ1-3
CASSYLTGQGRRNTIYF
TGTGCCAGCAGTTATCTAACCGGACAGGGGCGACGAAACACCATATATTTT